The clone carrying this T cell receptor beta chain showed up many times. Antigen specificity is unknown. The data derive from a study of blood T cells in healthy people across ages. Study-wide context: About one barcoded beta molecule per two T cells came from capture by template switching. Study-level points and caveats: With age, beta diversity per million T cells declined roughly linearly, significantly by 30 to 50.

A J-beta primer mix and a sample-barcoded 5' primer were used in a second PCR of about 7 to 12 cycles. TCRdb passed the 5' RACE reads through MiXCR, listing each CDR3 protein once. The sample includes some 1.6 million distinct CDR3 sequences, about 31% seen only once; the top ten take about 10%. The CDR3 spans 14 residues. Germline V lookup: CDR1 DFQATT, CDR2 SNEGSKA (reference sequence). Trimming took 3 bases from V and 0 from J, leaving 12 bases between them. The source material was blood. The V and J genes are TRBV20-1 and TRBJ2-7; D perhaps matches TRBD1 (6 bases). This clonotype was obtained from a woman in her thirties in good health. The CDR3 DNA is TGCAGTGCTAGGGATATGACAGGCTCCTACGAGCAGTACTTC. Translating it yields CSARDMTGSYEQYF.